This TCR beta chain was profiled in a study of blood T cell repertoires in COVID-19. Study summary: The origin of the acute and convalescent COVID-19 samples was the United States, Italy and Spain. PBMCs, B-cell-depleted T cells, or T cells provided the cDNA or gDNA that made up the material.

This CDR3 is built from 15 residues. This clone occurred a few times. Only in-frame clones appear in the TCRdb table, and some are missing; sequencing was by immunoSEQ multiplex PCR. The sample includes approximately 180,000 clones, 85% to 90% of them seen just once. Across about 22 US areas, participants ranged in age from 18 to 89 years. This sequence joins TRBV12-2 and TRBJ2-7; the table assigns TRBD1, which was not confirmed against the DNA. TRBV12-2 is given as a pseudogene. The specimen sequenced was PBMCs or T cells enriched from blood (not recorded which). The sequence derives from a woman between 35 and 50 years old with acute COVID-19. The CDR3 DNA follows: TGTGCAAGTCGCTACGAAAGGGGACACTCCTACGAGCAGTACTTC. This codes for CASRYERGHSYEQYF.